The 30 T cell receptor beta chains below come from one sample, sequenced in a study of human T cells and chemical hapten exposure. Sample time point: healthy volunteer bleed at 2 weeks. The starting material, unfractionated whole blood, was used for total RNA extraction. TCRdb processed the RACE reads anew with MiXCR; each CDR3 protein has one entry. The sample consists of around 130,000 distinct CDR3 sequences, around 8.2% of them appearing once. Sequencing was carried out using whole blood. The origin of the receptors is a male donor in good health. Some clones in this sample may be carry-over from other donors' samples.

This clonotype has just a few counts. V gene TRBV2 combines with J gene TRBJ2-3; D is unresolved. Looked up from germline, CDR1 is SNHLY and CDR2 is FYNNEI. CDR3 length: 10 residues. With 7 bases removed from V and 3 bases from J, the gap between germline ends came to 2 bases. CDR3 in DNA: TGTGCCAGCATTACAGATACGCAGTATTTT. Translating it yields CASITDTQYF.

The CDR3 here is CATSRDRPSGGTDTQYF. The CDR3 bases are TGTGCCACCAGCAGAGATCGGCCTAGCGGGGGCACAGATACGCAGTATTTT. This rearrangement joins TRBV15 to TRBJ2-3; 9 nucleotides match TRBD2. Germline CDR1 and CDR2: LNHNV and YYDKDF (reference sequence). The CDR3 length is 17 residues. V lost 0 bases to trimming and J lost 1 base; unmatched junction nucleotides: 5.

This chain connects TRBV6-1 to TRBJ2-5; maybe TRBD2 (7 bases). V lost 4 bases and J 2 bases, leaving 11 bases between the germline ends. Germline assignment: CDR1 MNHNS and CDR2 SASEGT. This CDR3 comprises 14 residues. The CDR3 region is CASSVGGPQETQYF. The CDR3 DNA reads TGTGCCAGCAGTGTCGGGGGGCCACAAGAGACCCAGTACTTC.

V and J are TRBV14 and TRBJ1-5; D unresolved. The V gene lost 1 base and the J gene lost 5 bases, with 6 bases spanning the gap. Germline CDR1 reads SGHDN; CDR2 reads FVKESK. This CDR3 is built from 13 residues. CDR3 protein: CASSQGTDQPQHF. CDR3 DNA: TGTGCCAGCAGCCAAGGGACGGATCAGCCCCAGCATTTT.

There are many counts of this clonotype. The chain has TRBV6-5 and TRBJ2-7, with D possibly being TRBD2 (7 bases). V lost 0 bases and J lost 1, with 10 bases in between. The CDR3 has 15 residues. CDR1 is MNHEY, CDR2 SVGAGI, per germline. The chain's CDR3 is CASSYSRGQSYEQYF. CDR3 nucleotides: TGTGCCAGCAGTTACTCGCGGGGGCAGTCCTACGAGCAGTACTTC.

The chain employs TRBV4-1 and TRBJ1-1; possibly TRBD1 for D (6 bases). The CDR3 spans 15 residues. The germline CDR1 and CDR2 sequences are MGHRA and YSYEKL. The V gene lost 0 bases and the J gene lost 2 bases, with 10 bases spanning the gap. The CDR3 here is CASSQDRTANTEAFF. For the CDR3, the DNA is TGCGCCAGCAGCCAAGACAGGACAGCAAACACTGAAGCTTTCTTT.

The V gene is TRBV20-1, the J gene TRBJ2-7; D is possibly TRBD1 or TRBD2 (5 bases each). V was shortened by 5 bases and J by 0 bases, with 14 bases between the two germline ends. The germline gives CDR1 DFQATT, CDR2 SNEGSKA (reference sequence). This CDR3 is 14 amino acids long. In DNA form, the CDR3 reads TGCAGTGCTCCCGCCCAGGGACCCTCCTACGAGCAGTACTTC. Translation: CSAPAQGPSYEQYF.

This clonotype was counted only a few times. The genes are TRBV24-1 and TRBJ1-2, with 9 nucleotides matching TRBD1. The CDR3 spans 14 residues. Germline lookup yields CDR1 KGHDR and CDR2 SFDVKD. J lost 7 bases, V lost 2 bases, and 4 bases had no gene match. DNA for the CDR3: TGTGCCACCAGTGATTCGACAGGGGGAATTGGCTACACCTTC. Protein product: CATSDSTGGIGYTF.

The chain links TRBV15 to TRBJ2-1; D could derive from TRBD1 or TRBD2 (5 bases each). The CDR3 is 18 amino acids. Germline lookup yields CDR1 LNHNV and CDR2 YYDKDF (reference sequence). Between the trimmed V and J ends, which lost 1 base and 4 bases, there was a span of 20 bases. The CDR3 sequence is CATSRAPAPGTVYNEQFF. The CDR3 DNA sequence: TGTGCCACCAGCAGAGCCCCCGCCCCTGGGACGGTATACAATGAGCAGTTCTTC.

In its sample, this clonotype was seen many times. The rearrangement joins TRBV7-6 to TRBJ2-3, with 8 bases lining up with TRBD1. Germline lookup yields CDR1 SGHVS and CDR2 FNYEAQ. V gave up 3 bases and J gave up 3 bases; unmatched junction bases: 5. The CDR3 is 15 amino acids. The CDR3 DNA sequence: TGTGCCAGCAGCTTGACGACAGGGGTGACAGATACGCAGTATTTT. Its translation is CASSLTTGVTDTQYF.

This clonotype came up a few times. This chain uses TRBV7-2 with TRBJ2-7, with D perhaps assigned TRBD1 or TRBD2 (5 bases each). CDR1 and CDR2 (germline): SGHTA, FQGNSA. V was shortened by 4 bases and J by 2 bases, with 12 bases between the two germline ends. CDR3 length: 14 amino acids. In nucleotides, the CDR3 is TGTGCCAGCAGCTCGGGACCCGCACCCTACGAGCAGTACTTC. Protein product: CASSSGPAPYEQYF. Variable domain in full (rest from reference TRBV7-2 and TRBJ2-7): GAGVSQSPSNKVTEKGKDVELRCDPISGHTALYWYRQSLGQGLEFLIYFQGNSAPDKSGLPSDRFSAERTGGSVSTLTIQRTQQEDSAVYLCASSSGPAPYEQYFGPGTRLTVT.

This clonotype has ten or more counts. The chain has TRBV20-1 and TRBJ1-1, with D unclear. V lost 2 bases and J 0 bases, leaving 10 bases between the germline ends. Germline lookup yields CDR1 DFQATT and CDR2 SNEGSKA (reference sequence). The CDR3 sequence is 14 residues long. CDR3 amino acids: CSARIGPLNTEAFF. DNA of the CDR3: TGCAGTGCTAGAATTGGGCCTTTGAACACTGAAGCTTTCTTT.

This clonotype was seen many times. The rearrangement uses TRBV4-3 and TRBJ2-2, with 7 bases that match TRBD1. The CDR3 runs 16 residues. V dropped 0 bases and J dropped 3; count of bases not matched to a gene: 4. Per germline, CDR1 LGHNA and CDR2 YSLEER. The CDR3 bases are TGCGCCAGCAGCCAAGAAAGGGACAGACACACCGGGGAGCTGTTTTTT. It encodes CASSQERDRHTGELFF.

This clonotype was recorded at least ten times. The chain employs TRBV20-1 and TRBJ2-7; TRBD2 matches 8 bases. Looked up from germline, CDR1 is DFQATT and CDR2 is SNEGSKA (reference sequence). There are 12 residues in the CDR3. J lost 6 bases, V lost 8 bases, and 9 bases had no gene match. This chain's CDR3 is CSIGTRMGEQYF. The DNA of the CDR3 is TGCAGTATAGGGACTAGGATGGGCGAGCAGTACTTC.

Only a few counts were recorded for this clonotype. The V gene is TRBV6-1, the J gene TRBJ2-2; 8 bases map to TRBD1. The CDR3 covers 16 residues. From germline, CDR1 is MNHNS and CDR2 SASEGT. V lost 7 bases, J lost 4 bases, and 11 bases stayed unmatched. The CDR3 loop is CASIAPQGAFTGELFF. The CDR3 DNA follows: TGTGCCAGCATAGCACCCCAGGGGGCTTTCACCGGGGAGCTGTTTTTT.

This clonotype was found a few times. DNA of the CDR3: TGTGCCAGCAGCCAAGCACAGGGAATTAATGAAAAACTGTTTTTT. It yields the protein CASSQAQGINEKLFF. The V call is TRBV4-2, the J call TRBJ1-4; possible D gene TRBD1, 6 bases. From germline, CDR1 is LGHNA and CDR2 YNFKEQ. The V end was cut by 1 base, the J end by 4 bases, with 10 bases between. The CDR3 consists of 15 residues.

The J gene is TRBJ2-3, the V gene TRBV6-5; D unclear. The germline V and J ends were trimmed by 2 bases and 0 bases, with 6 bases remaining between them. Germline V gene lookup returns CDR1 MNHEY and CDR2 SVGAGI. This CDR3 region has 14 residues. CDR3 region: CASSYAISTDTQYF. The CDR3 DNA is TGTGCCAGCAGTTACGCCATCAGCACAGATACGCAGTATTTT.

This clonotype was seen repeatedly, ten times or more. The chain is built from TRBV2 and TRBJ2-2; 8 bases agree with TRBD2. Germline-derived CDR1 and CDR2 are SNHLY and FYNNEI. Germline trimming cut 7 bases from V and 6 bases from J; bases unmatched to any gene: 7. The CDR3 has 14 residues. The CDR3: CASKREGGPGELFF. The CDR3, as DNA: TGTGCCAGCAAACGGGAGGGGGGACCCGGGGAGCTGTTTTTT.

DNA of the CDR3: TGCGCCAGCAGCTTCGGACAGGGGGCGAGGTGGGAGACCCAGTACTTC. Its protein product is CASSFGQGARWETQYF. V and J are TRBV5-1 and TRBJ2-5; 11 bases agree with TRBD1. Trimming at V came to 2 bases and at J to 5 bases, leaving 8 bases not matched to a gene. The CDR3 extends over 16 amino acids. The germline V gene encodes CDR1 SGHRS and CDR2 YFSETQ.

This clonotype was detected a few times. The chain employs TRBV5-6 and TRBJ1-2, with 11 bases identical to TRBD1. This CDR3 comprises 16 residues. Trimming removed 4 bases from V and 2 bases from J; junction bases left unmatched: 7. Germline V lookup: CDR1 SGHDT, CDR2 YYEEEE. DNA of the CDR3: TGTGCCAGCAGCCCGGACAGGGGGCGACGAAACTATGGCTACACCTTC. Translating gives CASSPDRGRRNYGYTF.

CDR3 sequence reads: CSAMADTQYF. The CDR3 DNA sequence: TGCAGTGCTATGGCAGATACGCAGTATTTT. V is TRBV20-1 and J is TRBJ2-3; D is undetermined. In germline, CDR1 is DFQATT, CDR2 SNEGSKA (reference sequence). V lost 4 bases to trimming and J lost 4 bases, with 3 bases between them. This CDR3 has 10 amino acids.

Here the CDR3 reads CASSTSGTGARETQYF. Written as DNA, the CDR3 is TGTGCCAGTAGTACATCCGGGACAGGGGCCCGGGAGACCCAGTACTTC. The chain couples TRBV19 to TRBJ2-5; TRBD1 matches 10 bases. Trimming removed 4 bases from V and 5 bases from J; junction bases left unmatched: 10. This CDR3 contains 16 residues. Germline V CDR1 and CDR2: LNHDA, SQIVND (reference sequence).

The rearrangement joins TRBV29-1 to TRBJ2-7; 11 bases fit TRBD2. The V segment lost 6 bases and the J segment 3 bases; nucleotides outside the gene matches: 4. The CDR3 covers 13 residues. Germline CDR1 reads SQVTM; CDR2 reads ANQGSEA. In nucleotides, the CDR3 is TGCAGCGTCGCTAGCGGGAGGTACTACGAGCAGTACTTC. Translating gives CSVASGRYYEQYF.

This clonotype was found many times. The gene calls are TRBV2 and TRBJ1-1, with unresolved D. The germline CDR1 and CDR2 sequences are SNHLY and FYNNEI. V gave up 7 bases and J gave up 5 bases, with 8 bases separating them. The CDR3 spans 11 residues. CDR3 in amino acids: CASIGPTEAFF. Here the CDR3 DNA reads TGTGCCAGCATAGGACCGACTGAAGCTTTCTTT.

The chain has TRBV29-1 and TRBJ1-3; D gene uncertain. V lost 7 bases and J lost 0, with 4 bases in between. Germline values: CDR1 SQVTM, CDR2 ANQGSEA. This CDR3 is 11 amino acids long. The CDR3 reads CSAYSGNTIYF. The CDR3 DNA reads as TGCAGCGCATACTCTGGAAACACCATATATTTT.

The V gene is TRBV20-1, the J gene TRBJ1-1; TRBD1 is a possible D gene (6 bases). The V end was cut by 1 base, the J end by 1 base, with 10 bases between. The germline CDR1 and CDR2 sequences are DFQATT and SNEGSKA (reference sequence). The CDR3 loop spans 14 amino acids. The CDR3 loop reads CSARGRGANTEAFF. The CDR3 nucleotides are TGCAGTGCTAGAGGTCGGGGGGCGAACACTGAAGCTTTCTTT.

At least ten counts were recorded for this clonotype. CDR3 sequence reads: CASSPAGYEQYF. The CDR3 region has the DNA TGCGCCAGCAGCCCCGCGGGCTACGAGCAGTACTTC. The gene calls are TRBV5-1 and TRBJ2-7; D is perhaps TRBD2 (5 bases). CDR1 is SGHRS and CDR2 is YFSETQ in the germline V gene. The CDR3 has 12 residues. Deletions cut 4 bases from V and 3 bases from J, with 8 bases between.

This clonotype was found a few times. As DNA, the CDR3 is TGTGCCAGCAGCTTAGGGGACAGGAAATACGAGCAGTACTTC. Translated, it gives CASSLGDRKYEQYF. The chain has TRBV7-2 and TRBJ2-7, with 8 bases fitting TRBD1. V dropped 1 base and J dropped 4; count of bases not matched to a gene: 3. This CDR3 spans 14 amino acids. The V gene's germline CDR1 is SGHTA and CDR2 FQGNSA.

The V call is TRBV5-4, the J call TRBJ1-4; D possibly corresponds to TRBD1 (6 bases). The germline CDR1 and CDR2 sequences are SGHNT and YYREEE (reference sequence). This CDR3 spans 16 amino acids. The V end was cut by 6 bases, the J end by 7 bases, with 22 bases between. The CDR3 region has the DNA TGTGCCAGCACCAAGGGGTCGGGGGCGAACGCTGAAAAACTGTTTTTT. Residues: CASTKGSGANAEKLFF. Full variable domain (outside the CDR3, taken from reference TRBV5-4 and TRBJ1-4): ETGVTQSPTHLIKTRGQQVTLRCSSQSGHNTVSWYQQALGQGPQFIFQYYREEENGRGNFPPRFSGLQFPNYSSELNVNALELDDSALYLCASTKGSGANAEKLFFGSGTQLSVL.

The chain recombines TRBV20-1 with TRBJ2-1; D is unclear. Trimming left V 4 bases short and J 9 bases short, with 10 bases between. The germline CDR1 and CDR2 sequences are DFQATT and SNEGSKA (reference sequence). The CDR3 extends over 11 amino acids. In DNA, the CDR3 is TGCAGTGCTAAGGAGTACGGTGAGCAGTTCTTC. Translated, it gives CSAKEYGEQFF.